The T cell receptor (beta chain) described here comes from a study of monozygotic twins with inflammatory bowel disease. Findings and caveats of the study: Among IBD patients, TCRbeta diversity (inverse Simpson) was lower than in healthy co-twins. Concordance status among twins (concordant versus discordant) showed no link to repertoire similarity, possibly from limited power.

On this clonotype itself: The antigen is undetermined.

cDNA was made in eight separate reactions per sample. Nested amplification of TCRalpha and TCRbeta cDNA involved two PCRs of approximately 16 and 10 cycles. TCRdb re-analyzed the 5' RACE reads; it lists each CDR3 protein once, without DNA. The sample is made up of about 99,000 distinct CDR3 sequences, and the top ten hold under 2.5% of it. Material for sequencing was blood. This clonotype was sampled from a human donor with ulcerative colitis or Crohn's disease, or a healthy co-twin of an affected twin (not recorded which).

The CDR3 here is CASSSSGGAYGYTF. The rearrangement joins TRBV7-2 to TRBJ1-2; absent DNA, TCRdb's TRBD1 call cannot be checked. The CDR3 spans 14 residues. Germline assignment: CDR1 SGHTA and CDR2 FQGNSA.